Included here is one T cell receptor (beta chain) sequence, with context. Antigen: not known. The data were taken from a study of CD8+CD57+ T cells in acquired aplastic anemia. Across the whole study: Sorted CD4+ and CD8+ cells yielded roughly 3 ug of DNA on average. For CD4+ cells, healthy donors had an average of approximately 10 million reads.

Study-level results: Both patients and controls carried the same twenty-nine CD8+ CDR3 sequences.

CDR3 length equals 16 residues. V gave up 3 bases and J gave up 9 bases, with 21 bases separating them. Germline V gene lookup returns CDR1 DFQATT and CDR2 SNEGSKA (reference sequence). The TCR beta profiling, which covered VDJ combination and CDR3 sequence, was carried out using genomic DNA as the template. TCRdb analysed the reads with MiXCR anew, one entry per CDR3 protein. The sample includes around 200,000 distinct CDR3 sequences, approximately 49% of them seen just once. Source material: sorted CD4+, CD8+, or CD8+CD57+ T cells (not recorded which) from PBMCs. This sequence joins TRBV20-1 and TRBJ1-6; no clear D gene. The clonotype originates from a human donor in good health, serving as a control. Here the CDR3 reads CSASPKGSPGSSPLHF. For the CDR3, the DNA is TGCAGTGCTAGTCCAAAAGGGTCGCCAGGTAGTTCACCCCTCCACTTT.